This T cell receptor (beta chain) was captured in a study of response to subunit inactivated influenza vaccine. TCRdb independently ran MiXCR on the RT-PCR reads; one entry per CDR3 protein. The top ten clones hold around 1.8% of a sample with about 480,000 distinct CDR3 sequences, approximately 24% of them seen once. Germline V lookup: CDR1 SQVTM, CDR2 ANQGSEA. CDR3 length: 13 residues. Deletions cut 6 bases from V and 7 bases from J, with 16 bases between. The sequence was collected from a man aged 50 or older who received an inactivated influenza vaccine. The rearrangement uses TRBV29-1 and TRBJ2-4; no definite D call. Sequences were derived from CD4+ T cells sorted from PBMCs, sampled 4 to 6 days after vaccination. CDR3 region: CSVRGRVANIQYF. CDR3 sequence (DNA): TGCAGCGTGCGCGGACGTGTCGCGAACATTCAGTACTTC.